This T cell receptor (beta chain) was captured in a study of T cell responses to AZD1222 COVID-19 vaccine. Germline CDR1 SGHNT, CDR2 YYREEE (reference sequence). The CDR3 consists of 16 residues. The V end lost 3 bases, the J end lost 4 bases, and 16 bases lay between the germline ends. Second doses were pooled across both intervals (about 4 or about 12 weeks). Study findings and constraints: The donors showed a predominance of white British ancestry and of females, with possible underestimation of clonal diversity. Unmutated regions of variants are reportedly targeted by nearly half of spike-specific TCRs. Baseline serostatus was positive in only six AZD1222 recipients.

Only in-frame clones appear in the TCRdb table, and some are missing; sequencing was by immunoSEQ multiplex PCR. This sample has 150,000 to 200,000 clones, with under 95% found just once. Remarks on this clone: Its matching antigen is unknown.

The receptor was derived from an adult who received the AZD1222 COVID-19 vaccine. This chain connects TRBV5-4 to TRBJ2-2, with D maybe TRBD1 (6 bases). Source: peripheral blood, taken 28 days after the second AZD1222 dose. The CDR3 loop reads CASSSITGQTTGELFF. DNA for the CDR3: TGTGCCAGCAGCTCTATCACAGGACAGACCACCGGGGAGCTGTTTTTT. The variable domain in full, with the rest retrieved from reference TRBV5-4 and TRBJ2-2, is ETGVTQSPTHLIKTRGQQVTLRCSSQSGHNTVSWYQQALGQGPQFIFQYYREEENGRGNFPPRFSGLQFPNYSSELNVNALELDDSALYLCASSSITGQTTGELFFGEGSRLTVL.